These 16 T cell receptor beta chains originate from one sample sequenced in a study of blood T cell repertoires in COVID-19. Assay used: immunoSEQ multiplex PCR; TCRdb lists only in-frame clones, some missing. The table includes some 62,000 clones, approximately 80% detected once. Sequenced input: PBMCs or T cells enriched from blood (not recorded which). Every receptor here comes from a woman in her forties with acute COVID-19.

The count of this clone is one. V is TRBV12-3 or TRBV12-4 and J is TRBJ2-2; D gene ambiguous. The V gene lost 5 bases and the J gene lost 3 bases, with 4 bases spanning the gap. There are 12 residues in the CDR3. In nucleotides, the CDR3 is TGTGCCAGCAGTCACTACACCGGGGAGCTGTTTTTT. Amino acid sequence: CASSHYTGELFF.

V usage is TRBV19 and J usage is TRBJ2-1; D may be TRBD2 (5 bases). V dropped 4 bases and J dropped 5 bases, with 15 bases sitting between them. Germline V CDR1 and CDR2: LNHDA, SQIVND (reference sequence). CDR3 length equals 15 residues. CDR3 in DNA: TGTGCCAGTAGTAGCGTGGGAGTTGGTCACAATGAGCAGTTCTTC. Protein: CASSSVGVGHNEQFF.

CDR3 residues: CASQGPGRAGYEQYF. The CDR3 DNA reads TGTGCCAGCCAAGGCCCAGGCAGGGCTGGATACGAGCAGTACTTC. This chain uses TRBV27 with TRBJ2-7, with D perhaps matching TRBD1 (5 bases). V was cut by 8 bases and J by 4 bases, with 21 bases left in between. This CDR3 spans 15 amino acids. The V gene's germline CDR1 is MNHEY and CDR2 SMNVEV (reference sequence).

V usage is TRBV7-9 and J usage is TRBJ2-1; 8 bases agree with TRBD1. J was trimmed by 1 base and V by 4 bases; bases with no gene match: 15. The germline V gene has CDR1 SEHNR and CDR2 FQNEAQ (reference sequence). This CDR3 has 19 residues. CDR3 in amino acids: CASSSAPSSGGWSYNEQFF. CDR3 coding DNA: TGTGCCAGCAGCTCCGCCCCTTCCTCAGGGGGCTGGTCCTACAATGAGCAGTTCTTC.

J is TRBJ1-1 and V is TRBV19, with D tentatively TRBD1 (6 bases). Germline CDR1 reads LNHDA; CDR2 reads SQIVND (reference sequence). Trimming pared 4 bases from V and 1 base from J, leaving 10 bases between. This CDR3 is built from 14 residues. The CDR3 protein is CASSTRQANTEAFF. CDR3 in DNA: TGTGCCAGTAGTACTAGACAGGCGAACACTGAAGCTTTCTTT.

This CDR3 is CAISESTRGRDSPLHF. For the CDR3, the DNA is TGTGCCATCAGTGAGTCGACGAGGGGGCGGGATTCACCCCTCCACTTT. The V and J genes are TRBV10-3 and TRBJ1-6; 7 bases agree with TRBD1. The CDR3 runs to 16 residues. Germline CDR1 reads ENHRY; CDR2 reads SYGVKD. V was pared by 0 bases and J by 8 bases, with 7 bases of the junction left unmatched.

V gene TRBV19 combines with J gene TRBJ2-1; 9 bases are a match to TRBD2. The V segment lost 5 bases and the J segment 2 bases; nucleotides outside the gene matches: 4. Germline V lookup: CDR1 LNHDA, CDR2 SQIVND (reference sequence). The CDR3 length is 15 residues. In nucleotides, the CDR3 is TGTGCCAGTAGTCGCCTAGCGGGAACCTACAATGAGCAGTTCTTC. Encoded protein: CASSRLAGTYNEQFF.

J is TRBJ2-1 and V is TRBV2, with 11 bases that match TRBD1. The CDR3 sequence is 18 residues long. J lost 3 bases, V lost 4 bases, and 11 bases had no gene match. Germline CDR1 and CDR2: SNHLY and FYNNEI. CDR3 nucleotides: TGTGCCAGCAGTGGGTACCGGGACAGGGGGACCAACTACAATGAGCAGTTCTTC. This sequence encodes CASSGYRDRGTNYNEQFF.

The CDR3 DNA reads as TGCAGCGTCCTCATAGACTATGGCTACACCTTC. It is translated as CSVLIDYGYTF. The chain has TRBV29-1 and TRBJ1-2; no clear D gene. Germline V gene data show CDR1 as SQVTM and CDR2 as ANQGSEA. CDR3 size: 11 residues. V was clipped by 6 bases and J by 3 bases, with 8 bases between them.

This sequence joins TRBV11-2 and TRBJ1-2; 11 bases match TRBD1. Germline lookup yields CDR1 SGHAT and CDR2 FQNNGV. This CDR3 has 16 residues. Trimming removed 1 base from V and 5 bases from J; junction bases left unmatched: 6. Here the CDR3 DNA reads TGTGCCAGCAGCTTAGGGACCGGGACAGGGGGTTATGGCTACACCTTC. Protein sequence: CASSLGTGTGGYGYTF.

V usage is TRBV19 and J usage is TRBJ1-1, with 7 nucleotides matching TRBD1. Germline lookup yields CDR1 LNHDA and CDR2 SQIVND (reference sequence). J gave up 7 bases and V 5 bases, and 7 bases lay outside the gene matches. The CDR3 has 13 residues. CDR3 protein: CASSEYGQVEAFF. CDR3 DNA sequence: TGTGCCAGTAGTGAATACGGACAGGTTGAAGCTTTCTTT.

V and J are TRBV7-9 and TRBJ2-3, with 9 bases matching TRBD2. This CDR3 is 15 amino acids long. Germline-derived CDR1 and CDR2 are SEHNR and FQNEAQ (reference sequence). V trimming: 4 bases; J trimming: 9 bases; junction bases outside the gene matches: 11. In nucleotides, the CDR3 is TGTGCCAGCAGCTGGTCTAGCGGGGCCGATAGGACGCAGTATTTT. Translation gives CASSWSSGADRTQYF. Filled out from reference TRBV7-9 and TRBJ2-3, the complete variable domain reads DTGVSQNPRHKITKRGQNVTFRCDPISEHNRLYWYRQTLGQGPEFLTYFQNEAQLEKSRLLSDRFSAERPKGSFSTLEIQRTEQGDSAMYLCASSWSSGADRTQYFGPGTRLTVL.

In DNA, the CDR3 is TGTGCCAGTAGTATAGTGGGGGACTCTGAAGCTTTCTTT. Its protein is CASSIVGDSEAFF. This chain uses TRBV19 with TRBJ1-1; D possibly corresponds to TRBD1 (5 bases). CDR1 LNHDA and CDR2 SQIVND come from the germline V gene (reference sequence). The CDR3 is 13 residues long. Trimming pared 1 base from V and 6 bases from J, leaving 9 bases between.

The chain employs TRBV7-8 and TRBJ1-2; no reliable D call. Germline V gives CDR1 SGHVS, CDR2 FQNEAQ. Between the trimmed V and J ends, which lost 2 bases and 6 bases, there was a span of 22 bases. This CDR3 has 17 residues. DNA of the CDR3: TGTGCCAGCAGCTTATATGTTGCGGGCCGGGCCCGGGATGGCTACACCTTC. This encodes CASSLYVAGRARDGYTF.

The chain uses TRBV10-2 and TRBJ1-5; TRBD1 might be the D (6 bases). The CDR3 has 14 amino acids. Germline loops: CDR1 WSHSY, CDR2 SAAADI. Trimming left V 6 bases short and J 6 bases short, with 15 bases between. The CDR3 region is CASRGHPEVQPQHF. The CDR3 nucleotides are TGCGCCAGCAGGGGACATCCCGAGGTTCAGCCCCAGCATTTT.

The rearrangement joins TRBV6-4 to TRBJ2-3; TRBD2 aligns across 7 bases. V shed 3 bases and J 4 bases; nucleotides not matched to a gene: 10. Germline CDR1 MRHNA, CDR2 SNTAGT. The CDR3 contains 16 residues. CDR3 bases: TGTGCCAGCAGTGAAACCTCTAGCGGAGAAGCAGATACGCAGTATTTT. Its translation is CASSETSSGEADTQYF.